The entry that follows covers one T cell receptor beta chain sequence. Its antigen is unknown. This CDR3 is 20 amino acids long. Germline assignment: CDR1 ENHRY and CDR2 SYGVKD. V dropped 2 bases and J dropped 8; count of bases not matched to a gene: 22. The libraries were made with immunoSEQ version 4 in survey mode. Here immunoSEQ multiplex PCR was the method, and the copy in TCRdb shows in-frame clones only, minus some. The sample contains about 48,000 clones, about 80% of which appear only once. The data stem from a study of persistence of HIV-infected CD4 T cells. Study observations and caveats: TCR analyses could not target the rare provirus-carrying CMV-responding cells.

Cells were stimulated with CMV-infected fibroblast lysates at 8 to 10 ug/mL. CD40L-negative CD69-negative CD45RO-high memory CD4+ T cells were sorted as populations depleted of antigen-responding cells. This chain joins TRBV10-3 and TRBJ2-3; 10 bases align to TRBD2. The specimen comprised CD4+ T cells sorted from PBMCs after roughly 18-hour stimulation, sampled from a patient who received antiretroviral therapy. This TCR came from an adult man with HIV who was CMV-seropositive. This chain's CDR3 is CAISEPDTLRLAGERVTQYF. The DNA of the CDR3 is TGTGCCATCAGTGAGCCCGACACCCTGAGGCTAGCGGGAGAGCGGGTTACGCAGTATTTT.